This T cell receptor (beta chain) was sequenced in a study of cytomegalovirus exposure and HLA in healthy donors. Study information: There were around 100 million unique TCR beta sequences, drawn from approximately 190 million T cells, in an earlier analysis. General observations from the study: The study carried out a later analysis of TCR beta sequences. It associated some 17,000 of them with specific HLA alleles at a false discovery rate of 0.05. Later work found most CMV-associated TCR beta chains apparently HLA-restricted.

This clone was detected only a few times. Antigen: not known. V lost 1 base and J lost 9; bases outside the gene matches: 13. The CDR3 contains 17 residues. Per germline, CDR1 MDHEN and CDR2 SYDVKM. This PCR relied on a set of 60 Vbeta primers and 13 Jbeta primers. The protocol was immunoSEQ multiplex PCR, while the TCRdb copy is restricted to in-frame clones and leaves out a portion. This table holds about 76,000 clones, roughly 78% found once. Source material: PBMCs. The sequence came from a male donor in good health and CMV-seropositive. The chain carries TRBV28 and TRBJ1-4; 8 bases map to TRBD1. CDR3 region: CASSLLGFRDRTKKLFF. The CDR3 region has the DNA TGTGCCAGCAGTTTATTAGGATTCCGGGACAGGACCAAAAAACTGTTTTTT.